Following are 22 T cell receptor beta chains from one sample sequenced in a study of early T cells in non-severe SARS-CoV-2 infection. TCRdb re-called the 5' RACE reads with MiXCR, one entry per CDR3 protein. The data show about 48,000 distinct CDR3 sequences, around 10% seen once. Sequencing was done on a sample of whole blood. All receptors come from an adult who was a healthcare worker with PCR-confirmed SARS-CoV-2 infection or an uninfected control (not recorded which).

This clonotype was picked up many times. The chain is built from TRBV7-3 and TRBJ1-2, with D uncertain. Trimming removed 5 bases at V and 0 bases at J, with 7 bases between. The CDR3 spans 13 residues. Germline values: CDR1 SGHTA, CDR2 FQGTGA. CDR3 protein: CASSIGPNYGYTF. In nucleotides, the CDR3 is TGTGCCAGCAGCATCGGCCCTAACTATGGCTACACCTTC.

This clonotype has ten or more counts. The chain employs TRBV5-4 and TRBJ1-2; D is unresolved. The germline V gene has CDR1 SGHNT and CDR2 YYREEE (reference sequence). This CDR3 is built from 14 residues. V lost 3 bases, J lost 0 bases, and 9 bases lay in between. As DNA, the CDR3 is TGTGCCAGCAGCTGGCGGTCGACTAACTATGGCTACACCTTC. Encoded protein: CASSWRSTNYGYTF.

V is TRBV6-1 and J is TRBJ1-5; possibly TRBD1 for D (5 bases). Deletions cut 7 bases from V and 3 bases from J, with 13 bases between. This CDR3 has 14 residues. The germline V gene encodes CDR1 MNHNS and CDR2 SASEGT. The CDR3 is CASTEGPYNQPQHF. In DNA, the CDR3 is TGTGCCAGCACCGAGGGGCCTTACAATCAGCCCCAGCATTTT.

A few counts support this clonotype. The J gene is TRBJ2-7, the V gene TRBV15; D perhaps matches TRBD2 (6 bases). The CDR3 has 13 amino acids. The V gene's germline CDR1 is LNHNV and CDR2 YYDKDF (reference sequence). V was clipped by 0 bases and J by 5 bases, with 8 bases between them. The DNA of the CDR3 is TGTGCCACCAGCAGAGATCCGGGAGACGAGCAGTACTTC. Amino acid sequence: CATSRDPGDEQYF.

This clonotype was seen ten or more times. One end of the junction fails to match germline, which may point to a read error. This sequence joins TRBV11-2 and TRBJ2-7, with no clear D. CDR3 size: 15 residues. Looked up from germline, CDR1 is SGHAT and CDR2 is FQNNGV. The CDR3 DNA reads as TGTGCCAGCACCTTAGAGGCTTATAGAACCTACGAGCAGTACTTC. Amino acids: CASTLEAYRTYEQYF.

The J gene is TRBJ2-5, the V gene TRBV19; maybe TRBD2 (5 bases). The germline gives CDR1 LNHDA, CDR2 SQIVND (reference sequence). V was cut by 6 bases and J by 5 bases, with 16 bases left in between. This CDR3 has 14 amino acids. The CDR3 coding sequence is TGTGCCAGTAGGACCGAGGGAATCGGGGAGACCCAGTACTTC. It encodes CASRTEGIGETQYF.

This clonotype was detected only a few times. The rearrangement links TRBV9 to TRBJ1-2; D may be TRBD1 (5 bases). CDR3 length equals 13 residues. V was pared by 6 bases and J by 0 bases, with 9 bases between. Germline CDR1 and CDR2: SGDLS and YYNGEE. Here the CDR3 reads CASKGHSNYGYTF. The CDR3 DNA is TGTGCCAGCAAAGGACATTCTAACTATGGCTACACCTTC.

This clonotype was found a few times. The rearrangement links TRBV12-3 or TRBV12-4 to TRBJ2-4, with D possibly matching TRBD2 (6 bases). V lost 8 bases and J lost 0, with 17 bases in between. This CDR3 is built from 16 residues. CDR3 region: CASGRGRDLAKNIQYF. The CDR3 bases are TGTGCCAGCGGACGTGGACGGGACTTAGCCAAAAACATTCAGTACTTC.

A few counts support this clonotype. The chain uses TRBV18 and TRBJ1-3; D uncertain. This CDR3 is built from 15 residues. The V and J ends lost 0 bases and 0 bases respectively, with 6 bases between them. From germline, CDR1 is KGHSH and CDR2 LQKENI. CDR3 in amino acids: CASSPPGRSGNTIYF. The CDR3 coding sequence is TGTGCCAGCTCACCACCCGGACGCTCTGGAAACACCATATATTTT.

This clonotype was detected ten times or more. This rearrangement joins TRBV18 to TRBJ1-1; TRBD1 aligns across 8 bases. Germline trimming cut 3 bases from V and 5 bases from J; bases unmatched to any gene: 8. Germline V gene sequence: CDR1 KGHSH, CDR2 LQKENI. The CDR3 sequence is 15 residues long. CDR3: CASSPFDRGKTEAFF. Here the CDR3 DNA reads TGTGCCAGCTCACCCTTTGACAGGGGAAAAACTGAAGCTTTCTTT.

This clonotype was counted only a few times. The genes are TRBV5-5 and TRBJ2-4, with 7 bases fitting TRBD2. The CDR3 covers 16 residues. Germline CDR1 reads SGHKS; CDR2 reads YYEKEE (reference sequence). The V and J ends lost 1 base and 3 bases, in that order; junction bases with no gene match: 7. The CDR3 protein is CASSLRAGRVKNIQYF. The CDR3 region has the DNA TGTGCCAGCAGCTTGAGAGCGGGAAGGGTCAAAAACATTCAGTACTTC.

The rearrangement joins TRBV7-9 to TRBJ2-2; TRBD2 agrees at 7 bases. CDR1 is SEHNR and CDR2 is FQNEAQ in the germline V gene (reference sequence). V shed 4 bases and J 1 base; nucleotides not matched to a gene: 3. The CDR3 has 15 residues. The CDR3 DNA sequence: TGTGCCAGCAGCTGGGGACTACAGAACACCGGGGAGCTGTTTTTT. Residues: CASSWGLQNTGELFF. Based on the CDR3 plus reference TRBV7-9 and TRBJ2-2, the full variable domain is DTGVSQNPRHKITKRGQNVTFRCDPISEHNRLYWYRQTLGQGPEFLTYFQNEAQLEKSRLLSDRFSAERPKGSFSTLEIQRTEQGDSAMYLCASSWGLQNTGELFFGEGSRLTVL.

In its sample, this clonotype was seen many times. The chain employs TRBV7-8 and TRBJ2-2; D may match TRBD1 or TRBD2 (5 bases each). The CDR3 runs to 19 residues. The germline V gene has CDR1 SGHVS and CDR2 FQNEAQ. V was clipped by 2 bases and J by 5 bases, with 24 bases between them. CDR3: CASSLLAVDSREGTGELFF. The CDR3 nucleotides are TGTGCCAGCAGCTTACTGGCGGTAGACTCCAGAGAGGGGACCGGGGAGCTGTTTTTT. The full variable domain, with the rest looked up from reference TRBV7-8 and TRBJ2-2, is GAGVSQSPRYKVAKRGQDVALRCDPISGHVSLFWYQQALGQGPEFLTYFQNEAQLDKSGLPSDRFFAERPEGSVSTLKIQRTQQEDSAVYLCASSLLAVDSREGTGELFFGEGSRLTVL.

The sample holds many counts of this clonotype. This chain's CDR3 is CSADRGTSYGYTF. In nucleotides, the CDR3 is TGCAGCGCAGACAGGGGCACCTCCTATGGCTACACCTTC. The genes are TRBV29-1 and TRBJ1-2; the match to TRBD1 covers 8 bases. Germline V gene lookup returns CDR1 SQVTM and CDR2 ANQGSEA. V lost 7 bases to trimming and J lost 4 bases; unmatched junction nucleotides: 8. The CDR3 is 13 amino acids.

This clonotype has just a few counts. The genes are TRBV29-1 and TRBJ1-1; the match to TRBD1 covers 8 bases. V was clipped by 6 bases and J by 8 bases; unmatched bases: 8. The CDR3 is 12 residues long. Germline assignment: CDR1 SQVTM and CDR2 ANQGSEA. The CDR3 sequence is CSVGQGGSEAFF. CDR3 in DNA: TGCAGCGTCGGACAGGGAGGATCGGAAGCTTTCTTT.

This clonotype was recorded many times. The chain uses TRBV12-3 or TRBV12-4 and TRBJ1-1; 7 nucleotides line up with TRBD1. The CDR3 has 15 amino acids. Unmatched junction bases numbered 6, after V lost 4 bases and J lost 1 base. CDR3 DNA sequence: TGTGCCAGCAGTTCCCCGGGACAGAAGAACACTGAAGCTTTCTTT. This gives the protein CASSSPGQKNTEAFF.

The chain links TRBV7-9 to TRBJ2-1, with TRBD1 matching over 9 bases. This CDR3 region has 17 residues. V shed 2 bases and J 12 bases; nucleotides not matched to a gene: 17. The germline V gene has CDR1 SEHNR and CDR2 FQNEAQ (reference sequence). In DNA form, the CDR3 reads TGTGCCAGCAGCTTAAACCCTCGCGGGACAGGGATCTCTGGGCAGTTCTTC. Protein product: CASSLNPRGTGISGQFF.

There are many counts of this clonotype. The gene calls are TRBV20-1 and TRBJ1-1; 7 nucleotides agree with TRBD1. Germline V gene data show CDR1 as DFQATT and CDR2 as SNEGSKA (reference sequence). Losses at the gene ends were 3 bases for V and 0 bases for J; bases not matched to a gene: 1. The CDR3 is made up of 13 amino acids. This chain's CDR3 is CSARDRLNTEAFF. As DNA, the CDR3 is TGCAGTGCTAGGGACAGGCTGAACACTGAAGCTTTCTTT.

This clonotype was detected many times. The V and J genes are TRBV7-9 and TRBJ2-7; 9 bases line up with TRBD2. The germline V gene encodes CDR1 SEHNR and CDR2 FQNEAQ (reference sequence). CDR3 size: 16 residues. V trimming: 5 bases; J trimming: 0 bases; junction bases outside the gene matches: 8. As DNA, the CDR3 is TGTGCCAGCAGCCCCCCCAGCGGGAGGAGCTCCTACGAGCAGTACTTC. Its protein product is CASSPPSGRSSYEQYF.

The chain employs TRBV7-2 and TRBJ2-3; D is perhaps TRBD1 (6 bases). Trimming took off 7 bases at V and 3 bases at J, with 14 bases between the two ends. CDR3 length: 14 amino acids. Per germline, CDR1 SGHTA and CDR2 FQGNSA. The DNA for the CDR3 is TGTGCCAGCACCCAGGGGCGTTGGACAGATACGCAGTATTTT. It is translated as CASTQGRWTDTQYF.

This clonotype turned up a few times. V is TRBV18 and J is TRBJ2-7; 7 bases map to TRBD1. Germline values: CDR1 KGHSH, CDR2 LQKENI. V lost 3 bases, J lost 2 bases, and 4 bases stayed unmatched. The CDR3 is 14 amino acids. This CDR3 is CASSPTGTAYEQYF. Here the CDR3 DNA reads TGTGCCAGCTCACCTACCGGGACAGCCTACGAGCAGTACTTC.

This clonotype was found a few times. The V gene is TRBV9, the J gene TRBJ2-7; D may be TRBD2 (6 bases). V dropped 10 bases and J dropped 7 bases, with 9 bases sitting between them. Germline CDR1 reads SGDLS; CDR2 reads YYNGEE. The CDR3 is 9 residues long. In DNA, the CDR3 is TGTGCCGGGGGAGGTGAGCAGTACTTC. Encoded protein: CAGGGEQYF.